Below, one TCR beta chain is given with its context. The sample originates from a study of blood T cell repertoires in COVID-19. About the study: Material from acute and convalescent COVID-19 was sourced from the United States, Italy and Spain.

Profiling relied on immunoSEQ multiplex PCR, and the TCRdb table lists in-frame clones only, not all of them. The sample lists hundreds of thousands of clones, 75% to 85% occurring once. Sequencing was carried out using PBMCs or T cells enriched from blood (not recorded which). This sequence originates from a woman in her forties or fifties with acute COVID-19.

CDR3: CASSEEGDEKLFF. The CDR3, as DNA: TGTGCCAGCAGTGAAGAGGGGGATGAAAAACTGTTTTTT. The rearrangement links TRBV2 to TRBJ1-4; a weak D match, TRBD1 (6 bases). V lost 1 base and J lost 6, with 6 bases in between. There are 13 residues in the CDR3. The germline gives CDR1 SNHLY, CDR2 FYNNEI.